These 4 T cell receptor beta chains originate from one sample sequenced in a study of breast tumors, draining lymph nodes, adjacent tissues listed by TCRdb under 2016. The library was prepared using multiplex PCR. Reads for this sample came from an Illumina HiSeq 2000. The public sequencing data were trimmed at Q25 with fastp and processed into clonotypes with MiXCR by TCRdb, which kept only in-frame beta chains. One record per CDR3 amino acid sequence lists the most common genes and DNA. This sample has several thousand distinct CDR3 sequences in its table, and roughly 40% of those were observed once. 14% of the sample lies in the top ten. Sequencing used tumor-adjacent breast tissue. These receptors all come from a female donor with breast cancer. Some clones in this sample may be carry-over from other donors' samples.

This clonotype is deemed medium-sized (0.01 to 0.1%). CDR3 coding DNA: TGTGCCACCAGTGATATAGCGGGAAAGTTTAATGAGCAGTTCTTC. Translated, it gives CATSDIAGKFNEQFF. This rearrangement joins TRBV24-1 to TRBJ2-1, with TRBD2 matching 8 bases. The V and J ends lost 3 bases and 7 bases, in that order; junction bases with no gene match: 7. The CDR3 consists of 15 residues. Per germline, CDR1 KGHDR and CDR2 SFDVKD.

This clonotype showed up just a few times. The chain couples TRBV9 to TRBJ2-7; 15 bases are a match to TRBD2. V trimming: 3 bases; J trimming: 4 bases; junction bases outside the gene matches: 11. Germline loops: CDR1 SGDLS, CDR2 YYNGEE. This CDR3 is 18 amino acids long. The chain's CDR3 is CASSADRGTSGGKYEQYF. The CDR3 coding sequence is TGTGCCAGCAGCGCCGACCGCGGGACTAGCGGGGGGAAATACGAGCAGTACTTC.

This clonotype is labeled as medium-sized (0.01 to 0.1%). The rearrangement links TRBV5-1 to TRBJ1-5; D remains ambiguous. The CDR3 runs 12 residues. CDR1 and CDR2 from the germline V gene are SGHRS and YFSETQ. V shed 2 bases and J shed 7 bases, with 7 bases lying between them. CDR3: CASSFSGQPQHF. CDR3 nucleotide sequence: TGCGCCAGCAGCTTCTCGGGGCAGCCCCAGCATTTT.

This clonotype is medium-sized (0.01 to 0.1%) by share. The CDR3 nucleotides are TGTGCCAGTAGTGCTGGACAGGACTACGAGCAGTACTTC. Translated, it gives CASSAGQDYEQYF. V and J are TRBV19 and TRBJ2-7, with 7 bases fitting TRBD1. Losses at the gene ends were 5 bases for V and 3 bases for J; bases not matched to a gene: 4. The length of the CDR3 is 13 residues. Germline assignment: CDR1 LNHDA and CDR2 SQIVND (reference sequence).